This T cell receptor (beta chain) appears in the sequencing data of a study of T cell changes during pregnancy in multiple sclerosis. V lost 7 bases and J 3 bases, leaving 15 bases between the germline ends. Germline V gives CDR1 LNHDA, CDR2 SQIVND (reference sequence). The CDR3 is made up of 15 amino acids. The data were produced by immunoSEQ multiplex PCR, yet TCRdb's version contains in-frame clones alone and is incomplete. The data show approximately 33,000 clones, with around 88% seen just once and about 0.8% held by the top ten. The sequence derives from a female donor in good health, enrolled as a control in a pregnancy study. The material sequenced was CD4+ T cells from peripheral blood mononuclear cells, taken in the first trimester of pregnancy. This chain joins TRBV19 and TRBJ2-2; maybe TRBD1 (6 bases). The CDR3, as DNA: TGTGCCAGTAACCCACAGGGTGGGTACACCGGGGAGCTGTTTTTT. Translation gives CASNPQGGYTGELFF. Using reference TRBV19 and TRBJ2-2 for the parts outside the CDR3, the full variable domain is DGGITQSPKYLFRKEGQNVTLSCEQNLNHDAMYWYRQDPGQGLRLIYYSQIVNDFQKGDIAEGYSVSREKKESFPLTVTSAQKNPTAFYLCASNPQGGYTGELFFGEGSRLTVL.